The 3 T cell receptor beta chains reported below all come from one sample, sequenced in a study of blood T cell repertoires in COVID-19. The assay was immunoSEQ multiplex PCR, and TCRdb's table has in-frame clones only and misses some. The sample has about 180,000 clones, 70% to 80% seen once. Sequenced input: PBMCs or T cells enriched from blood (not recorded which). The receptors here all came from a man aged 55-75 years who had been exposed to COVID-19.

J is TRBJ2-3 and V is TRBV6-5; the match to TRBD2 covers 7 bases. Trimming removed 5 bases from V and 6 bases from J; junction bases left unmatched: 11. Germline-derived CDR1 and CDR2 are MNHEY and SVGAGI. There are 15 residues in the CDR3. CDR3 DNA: TGTGCCAGCAGTCCGGAGGAGGCCGGGGGGGATACGCAGTATTTT. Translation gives CASSPEEAGGDTQYF.

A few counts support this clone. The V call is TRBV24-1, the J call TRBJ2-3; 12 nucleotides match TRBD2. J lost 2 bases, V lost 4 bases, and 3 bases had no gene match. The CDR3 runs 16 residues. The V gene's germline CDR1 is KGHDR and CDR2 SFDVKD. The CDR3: CATSELAGGYTDTQYF. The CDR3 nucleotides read TGTGCCACCAGTGAGCTAGCGGGAGGGTACACAGATACGCAGTATTTT.

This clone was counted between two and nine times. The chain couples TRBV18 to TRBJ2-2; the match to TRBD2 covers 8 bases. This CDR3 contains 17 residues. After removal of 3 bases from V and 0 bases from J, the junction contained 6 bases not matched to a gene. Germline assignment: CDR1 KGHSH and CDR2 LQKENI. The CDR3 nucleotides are TGTGCCAGCTCACCGCTAGCGGGTTTCGCGAACACCGGGGAGCTGTTTTTT. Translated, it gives CASSPLAGFANTGELFF.